Below, 22 T cell receptor beta chains from the same sample are listed, as sequenced in a study of follicular helper T cells after annual influenza vaccination. Regarding time point: 2014-2015 season, pre-vaccination. TCRdb's table, derived via immunoSEQ multiplex PCR, lists solely in-frame clones and lacks some. This table holds roughly 27,000 clones, approximately 80% found once. Here the sequenced sample was CXCR5+ CD38- circulating T follicular helper cells from blood, taken on the day of influenza vaccination. Subset reported: circulating Tfh, non-naive CD4+CXCR5+PD-1+ (ICOS+CD38+ or ICOS-CD38-). These receptors were taken from an adult who received the influenza vaccine.

Written as DNA, the CDR3 is TGTGCCAGCAGCTTGAACACAGGGACGAAGGCTGAAGCTTTCTTT. Translated, it gives CASSLNTGTKAEAFF. The V gene is TRBV7-6, the J gene TRBJ1-1, with a weak D call TRBD1 (6 bases). V lost 3 bases and J 6 bases, leaving 17 bases between the germline ends. The CDR3 covers 15 residues. Germline V lookup: CDR1 SGHVS, CDR2 FNYEAQ.

The J gene is TRBJ2-5, the V gene TRBV4-1, with D perhaps matching TRBD1 (6 bases). The CDR3 runs 15 residues. Germline CDR1 reads MGHRA; CDR2 reads YSYEKL. The V gene lost 4 bases and the J gene lost 1 base, with 13 bases spanning the gap. CDR3 bases: TGCGCCAGCAGCCTACAAACAGGGTCCCAAGAGACCCAGTACTTC. Residues: CASSLQTGSQETQYF.

The chain uses TRBV2 and TRBJ2-2, with D uncertain. V was cut by 6 bases and J by 1 base, with 12 bases left in between. This CDR3 contains 15 residues. Germline V gene data show CDR1 as SNHLY and CDR2 as FYNNEI. CDR3 nucleotide sequence: TGTGCCAGCAGCACGCCCGACTTGAACACCGGGGAGCTGTTTTTT. Translation gives CASSTPDLNTGELFF.

This clone was found once. The chain uses TRBV27 and TRBJ2-3; 10 bases are shared with TRBD2. This CDR3 is 15 amino acids long. After removal of 5 bases from V and 12 bases from J, the junction contained 14 bases not matched to a gene. Germline CDR1 reads MNHEY; CDR2 reads SMNVEV (reference sequence). This CDR3 reads CASSLDNPLAGTQYF. The CDR3 bases are TGTGCCAGCAGTCTCGATAATCCACTAGCGGGGACACAGTATTTT.

This clone was found a few times. The CDR3 sequence is CASSPQPGSGNTIYF. The CDR3 DNA is TGTGCCAGCTCACCACAGCCAGGGTCTGGAAACACCATATATTTT. This chain uses TRBV18 with TRBJ1-3; TRBD1 might be the D (5 bases). CDR3 length: 15 amino acids. Germline lookup yields CDR1 KGHSH and CDR2 LQKENI. Trimming took off 1 base at V and 1 base at J, with 8 bases between the two ends.

The chain combines TRBV5-4 with TRBJ1-1; a weak D match, TRBD1 (5 bases). The V end lost 2 bases, the J end lost 3 bases, and 11 bases lay between the germline ends. Germline lookup yields CDR1 SGHNT and CDR2 YYREEE (reference sequence). The CDR3 length is 14 residues. This chain's CDR3 is CASSFDRGYTEAFF. The CDR3 bases are TGTGCCAGCAGCTTCGATAGGGGTTACACTGAAGCTTTCTTT.

To note about this clone: An end of the junction does not agree with germline; a read error may underlie this. This chain connects TRBV18 to TRBJ1-4; D gene ambiguous. The CDR3 runs to 17 residues. CDR1 KGHSH and CDR2 LQKENI come from the germline V gene. CDR3 amino acids: CASSPLETGATNEKLFF. Written as DNA, the CDR3 is TGTGCCAGCTCACCACTTGAGACTGGAGCAACAAATGAAAAACTGTTTTTT.

The chain uses TRBV7-2 and TRBJ2-1; 16 bases align to TRBD2. In germline, CDR1 is SGHTA, CDR2 FQGNSA. The CDR3 loop spans 15 amino acids. The V segment lost 5 bases and the J segment 10 bases; nucleotides outside the gene matches: 5. This CDR3 is CASSGTSGGAKEQFF. In nucleotides, the CDR3 is TGTGCCAGCAGCGGGACTAGCGGGGGGGCCAAAGAGCAGTTCTTC.

This chain joins TRBV29-1 and TRBJ1-1; D is possibly TRBD1 (5 bases). The CDR3 has 13 amino acids. V lost 7 bases, J lost 3 bases, and 15 bases lay in between. Germline V gives CDR1 SQVTM, CDR2 ANQGSEA. CDR3 sequence (DNA): TGCAGCGCTGGGGGGACTCGGGACACTGAAGCTTTCTTT. Translation: CSAGGTRDTEAFF.

The chain carries TRBV27 and TRBJ2-3; D ambiguous. The V gene lost 0 bases and the J gene lost 6 bases, with 4 bases spanning the gap. The germline CDR1 and CDR2 sequences are MNHEY and SMNVEV (reference sequence). The CDR3 runs to 12 residues. As DNA, the CDR3 is TGTGCCAGCAGTTTATCGGGCGATACGCAGTATTTT. Translated: CASSLSGDTQYF.

This chain connects TRBV27 to TRBJ1-1; a weak D match, TRBD1 (6 bases). The V end was cut by 8 bases, the J end by 10 bases, with 17 bases between. The CDR3 has 12 amino acids. The germline gives CDR1 MNHEY, CDR2 SMNVEV (reference sequence). The CDR3 protein is CASLTDGGRAFF. In DNA form, the CDR3 reads TGTGCCAGCCTTACGGATGGGGGCCGAGCTTTCTTT.

This sequence joins TRBV11-2 and TRBJ1-4, with a possible D match to TRBD1 (6 bases). V was cut by 3 bases and J by 3 bases, with 14 bases left in between. There are 16 residues in the CDR3. The germline V gene encodes CDR1 SGHAT and CDR2 FQNNGV. The CDR3 region has the DNA TGTGCCAGCAGCTTCGGGGACACGGCAGCTAATGAAAAACTGTTTTTT. Its translation is CASSFGDTAANEKLFF. The entire variable domain, with the rest obtained from reference TRBV11-2 and TRBJ1-4, is as follows: EAGVAQSPRYKIIEKRQSVAFWCNPISGHATLYWYQQILGQGPKLLIQFQNNGVVDDSQLPKDRFSAERLKGVDSTLKIQPAKLEDSAVYLCASSFGDTAANEKLFFGSGTQLSVL.

This chain joins TRBV28 and TRBJ2-2; D unresolved. CDR3 length equals 12 residues. The germline V gene encodes CDR1 MDHEN and CDR2 SYDVKM. V lost 5 bases, J lost 5 bases, and 6 bases lay in between. CDR3 sequence: CASSPFTGELFF. The DNA of the CDR3 is TGTGCCAGCAGTCCTTTTACCGGGGAGCTGTTTTTT.

The CDR3, as DNA: TGCGCCAGCAGCCAAGCTACAGCGGCTAGCACAGATACGCAGTATTTT. Translated: CASSQATAASTDTQYF. The chain couples TRBV4-1 to TRBJ2-3; tentatively, D is TRBD2 (5 bases). Germline lookup yields CDR1 MGHRA and CDR2 YSYEKL. V was cut by 1 base and J by 0 bases, with 11 bases left in between. CDR3 length equals 16 residues.

The chain carries TRBV6-1 and TRBJ2-5; perhaps TRBD2 as D (5 bases). With 1 base removed from V and 3 bases from J, the gap between germline ends came to 9 bases. Per germline, CDR1 MNHNS and CDR2 SASEGT. The CDR3 is 14 residues long. The CDR3 sequence: CASSEDEGKETQYF. The CDR3 bases are TGTGCCAGCAGTGAAGACGAGGGCAAAGAGACCCAGTACTTC.

The chain joins TRBV7-8 to TRBJ2-1; 7 positions agree with TRBD1. The ends lost 5 bases at V and 5 bases at J; junction bases unmatched: 3. CDR1 and CDR2 from the germline V gene are SGHVS and FQNEAQ. This CDR3 has 13 residues. The CDR3 nucleotides are TGTGCCAGCAGCGTAGGACAGGACAATGAGCAGTTCTTC. It yields the protein CASSVGQDNEQFF.

The chain carries TRBV7-3 and TRBJ1-2; possibly TRBD1 for D (6 bases). Trimming removed 1 base from V and 4 bases from J, with 10 bases in between. Germline lookup yields CDR1 SGHTA and CDR2 FQGTGA. The CDR3 runs to 14 residues. In nucleotides, the CDR3 is TGTGCCAGCAGCTTAATGGCGGGGGCCTATGGCTACACCTTC. Translating gives CASSLMAGAYGYTF.

The chain links TRBV11-2 to TRBJ2-3; TRBD2 aligns across 11 bases. Germline V gene sequence: CDR1 SGHAT, CDR2 FQNNGV. Trimming took 9 bases from V and 0 from J; bases not matched to a gene: 2. This CDR3 is built from 14 residues. The CDR3 is CASRLAGSTDTQYF. The CDR3 DNA follows: TGTGCCAGTCGACTAGCGGGGAGCACAGATACGCAGTATTTT.

As to this clone: Distinct nucleotide sequences in the sample also encode this CDR3. The rearrangement joins TRBV15 to TRBJ2-1; tentative D call: TRBD1 (6 bases). Trimming left V 0 bases short and J 15 bases short, with 15 bases between. The CDR3 runs 13 residues. Germline CDR1 is LNHNV and CDR2 is YYDKDF (reference sequence). The CDR3 loop is CATSRDQGLDLFF. CDR3 nucleotide sequence: TGTGCCACCAGCAGAGACCAGGGGCTAGACTTGTTCTTC.

V usage is TRBV14 and J usage is TRBJ1-1, with D possibly TRBD1 on 5 matching bases. CDR1 is SGHDN, CDR2 FVKESK, per germline. The length of the CDR3 is 13 residues. Trimming took off 2 bases at V and 11 bases at J, with 15 bases between the two ends. The CDR3 DNA reads as TGTGCCAGCAGCCAAATCTCCGGGGGTCGGGCTTTCTTT. Translating gives CASSQISGGRAFF.

V and J are TRBV18 and TRBJ2-1, with TRBD2 matching over 10 bases. CDR1 KGHSH and CDR2 LQKENI come from the germline V gene. This CDR3 is built from 15 residues. With V trimmed by 0 bases and J by 7 bases, 3 bases remained unmatched. The chain's CDR3 is CASSPPAGGINEQFF. CDR3 sequence (DNA): TGTGCCAGCTCACCACCAGCGGGAGGGATAAATGAGCAGTTCTTC.

The sample holds a few counts of this clone. The chain combines TRBV5-1 with TRBJ1-1; no clear D. Trimming cost V 0 bases and J 4 bases, with 10 bases left between them. Germline values: CDR1 SGHRS, CDR2 YFSETQ. The CDR3 contains 14 residues. This CDR3 reads CASSLGPRGTEAFF. For the CDR3, the DNA is TGCGCCAGCAGCTTGGGCCCTCGAGGCACTGAAGCTTTCTTT.